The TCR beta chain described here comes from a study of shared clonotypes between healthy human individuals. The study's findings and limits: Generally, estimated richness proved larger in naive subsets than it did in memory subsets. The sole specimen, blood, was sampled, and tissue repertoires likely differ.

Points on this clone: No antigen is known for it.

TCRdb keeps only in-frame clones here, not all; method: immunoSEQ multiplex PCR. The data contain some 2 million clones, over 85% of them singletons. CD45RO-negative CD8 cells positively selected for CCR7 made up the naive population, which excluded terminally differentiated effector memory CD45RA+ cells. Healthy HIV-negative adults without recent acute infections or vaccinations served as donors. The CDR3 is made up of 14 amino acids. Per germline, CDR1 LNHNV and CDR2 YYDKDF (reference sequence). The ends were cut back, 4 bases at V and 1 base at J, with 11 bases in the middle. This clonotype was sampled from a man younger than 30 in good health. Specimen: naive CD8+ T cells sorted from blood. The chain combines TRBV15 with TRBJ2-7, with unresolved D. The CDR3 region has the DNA TGTGCCACCAGCACTGACGTCCTATCCTACGAGCAGTACTTC. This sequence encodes CATSTDVLSYEQYF. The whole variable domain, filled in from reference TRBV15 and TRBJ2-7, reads DAMVIQNPRYQVTQFGKPVTLSCSQTLNHNVMYWYQQKSSQAPKLLFHYYDKDFNNEADTPDNFQSRRPNTSFCFLDIRSPGLGDTAMYLCATSTDVLSYEQYFGPGTRLTVT.